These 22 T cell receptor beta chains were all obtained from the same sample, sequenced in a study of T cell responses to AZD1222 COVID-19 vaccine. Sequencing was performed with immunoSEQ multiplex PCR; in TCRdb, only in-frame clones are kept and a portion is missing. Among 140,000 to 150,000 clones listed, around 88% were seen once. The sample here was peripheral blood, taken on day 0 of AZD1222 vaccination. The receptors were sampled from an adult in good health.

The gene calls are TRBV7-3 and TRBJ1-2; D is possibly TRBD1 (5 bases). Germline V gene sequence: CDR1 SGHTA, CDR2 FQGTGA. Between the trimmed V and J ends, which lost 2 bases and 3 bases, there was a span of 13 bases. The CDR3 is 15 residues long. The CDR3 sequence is CASSLSREADYGYTF. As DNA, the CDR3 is TGTGCCAGCAGCTTATCCAGGGAAGCGGACTATGGCTACACCTTC.

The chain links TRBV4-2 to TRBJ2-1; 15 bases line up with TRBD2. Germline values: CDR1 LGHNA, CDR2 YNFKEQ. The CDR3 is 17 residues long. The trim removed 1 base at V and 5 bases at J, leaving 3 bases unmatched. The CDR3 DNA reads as TGTGCCAGCAGCCAAGGAGGGACTAGCGGGGGGCACAATGAGCAGTTCTTC. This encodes CASSQGGTSGGHNEQFF.

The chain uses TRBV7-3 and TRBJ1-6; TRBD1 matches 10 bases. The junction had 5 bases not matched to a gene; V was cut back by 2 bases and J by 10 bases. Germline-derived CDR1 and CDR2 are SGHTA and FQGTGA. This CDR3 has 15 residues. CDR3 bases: TGTGCCAGCAGCTTAGACAGGGGGCGAGGGTCACCCCTCCACTTT. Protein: CASSLDRGRGSPLHF.

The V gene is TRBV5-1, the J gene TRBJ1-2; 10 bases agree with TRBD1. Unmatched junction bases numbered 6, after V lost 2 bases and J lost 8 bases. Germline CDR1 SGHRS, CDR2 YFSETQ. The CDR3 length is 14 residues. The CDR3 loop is CASSFGTGAPGYTF. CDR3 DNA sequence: TGCGCCAGCAGCTTCGGGACAGGGGCGCCCGGCTACACCTTC.

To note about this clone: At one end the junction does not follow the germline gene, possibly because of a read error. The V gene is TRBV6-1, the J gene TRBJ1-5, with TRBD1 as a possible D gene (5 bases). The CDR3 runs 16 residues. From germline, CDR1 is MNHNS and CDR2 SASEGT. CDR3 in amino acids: CAGSEARDAGYQPQHF. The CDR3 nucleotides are TGTGCCGGCAGTGAAGCTAGGGATGCAGGGTATCAGCCCCAGCATTTT.

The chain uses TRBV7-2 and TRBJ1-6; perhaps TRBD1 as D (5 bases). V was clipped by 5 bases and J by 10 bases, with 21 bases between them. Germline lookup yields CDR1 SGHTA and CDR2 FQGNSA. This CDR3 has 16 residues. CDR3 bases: TGTGCCAGCAGCCGGACCGGGACTGCTTCGGCGTCACCCCTCCACTTT. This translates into CASSRTGTASASPLHF.

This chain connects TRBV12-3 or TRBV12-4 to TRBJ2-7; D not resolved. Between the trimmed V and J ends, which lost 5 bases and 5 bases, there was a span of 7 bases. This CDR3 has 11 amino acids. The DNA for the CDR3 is TGTGCCAGCAGTCAGAGTCACGAGCAGTACTTC. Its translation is CASSQSHEQYF.

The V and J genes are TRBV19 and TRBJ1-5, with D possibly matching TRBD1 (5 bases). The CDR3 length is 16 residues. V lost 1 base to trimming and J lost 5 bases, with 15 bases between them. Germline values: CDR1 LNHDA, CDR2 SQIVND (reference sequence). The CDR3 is CASSIGGYQNDQPQHF. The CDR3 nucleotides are TGTGCCAGTAGTATAGGGGGGTACCAGAACGATCAGCCCCAGCATTTT.

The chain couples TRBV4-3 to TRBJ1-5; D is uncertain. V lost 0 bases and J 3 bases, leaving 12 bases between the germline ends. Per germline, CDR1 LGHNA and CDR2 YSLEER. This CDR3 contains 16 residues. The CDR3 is CASSQETFGINQPQHF. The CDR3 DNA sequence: TGCGCCAGCAGCCAAGAGACATTCGGGATCAATCAGCCCCAGCATTTT.

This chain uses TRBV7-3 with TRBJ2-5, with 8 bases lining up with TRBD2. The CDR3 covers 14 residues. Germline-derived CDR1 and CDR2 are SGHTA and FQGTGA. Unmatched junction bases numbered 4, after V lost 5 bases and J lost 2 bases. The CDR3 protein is CASSRRGGQETQYF. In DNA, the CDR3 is TGTGCCAGCAGCCGCCGGGGGGGTCAAGAGACCCAGTACTTC.

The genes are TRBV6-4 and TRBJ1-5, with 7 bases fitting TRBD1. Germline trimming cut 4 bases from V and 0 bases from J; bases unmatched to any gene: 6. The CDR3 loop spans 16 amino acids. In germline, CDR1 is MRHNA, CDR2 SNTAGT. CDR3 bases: TGTGCCAGCAGTGTTTGGGACAGAGATAGCAATCAGCCCCAGCATTTT. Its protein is CASSVWDRDSNQPQHF.

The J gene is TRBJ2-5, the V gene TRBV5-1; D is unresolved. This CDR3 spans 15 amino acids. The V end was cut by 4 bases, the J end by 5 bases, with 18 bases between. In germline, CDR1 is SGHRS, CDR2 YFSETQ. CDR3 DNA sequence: TGCGCCAGCAGCGGGTTCGGACGCCCGATCGAGACCCAGTACTTC. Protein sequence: CASSGFGRPIETQYF.

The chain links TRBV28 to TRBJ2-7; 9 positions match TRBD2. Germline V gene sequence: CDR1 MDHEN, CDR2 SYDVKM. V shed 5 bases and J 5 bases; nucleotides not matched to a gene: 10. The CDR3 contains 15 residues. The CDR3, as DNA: TGTGCCAGCAGTACGCGGGGGGGCGGGCCCCACGAGCAGTACTTC. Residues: CASSTRGGGPHEQYF.

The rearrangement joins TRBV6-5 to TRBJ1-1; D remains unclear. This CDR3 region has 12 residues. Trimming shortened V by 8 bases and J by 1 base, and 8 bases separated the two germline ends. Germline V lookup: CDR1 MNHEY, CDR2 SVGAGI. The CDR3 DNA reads TGTGCCAGCTGGTGGGAGAACACTGAAGCTTTCTTT. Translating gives CASWWENTEAFF.

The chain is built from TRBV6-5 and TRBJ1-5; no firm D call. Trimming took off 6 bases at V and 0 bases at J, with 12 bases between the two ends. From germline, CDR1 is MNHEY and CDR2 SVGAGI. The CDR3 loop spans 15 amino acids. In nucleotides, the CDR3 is TGTGCCAGCAGATTGGACGGCCATAGCAATCAGCCCCAGCATTTT. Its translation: CASRLDGHSNQPQHF.

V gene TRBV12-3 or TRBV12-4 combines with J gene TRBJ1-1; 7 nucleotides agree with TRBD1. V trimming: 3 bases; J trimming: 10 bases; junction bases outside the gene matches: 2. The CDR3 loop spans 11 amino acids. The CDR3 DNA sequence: TGTGCCAGCAGTTTGAGACAGGGAGCTTTCTTT. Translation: CASSLRQGAFF.

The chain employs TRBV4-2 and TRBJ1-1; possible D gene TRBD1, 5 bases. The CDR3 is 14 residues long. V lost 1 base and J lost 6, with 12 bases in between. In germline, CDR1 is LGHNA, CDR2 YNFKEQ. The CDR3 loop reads CASSQAGGTPEAFF. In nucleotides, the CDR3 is TGTGCCAGCAGCCAAGCGGGAGGGACCCCTGAAGCTTTCTTT.

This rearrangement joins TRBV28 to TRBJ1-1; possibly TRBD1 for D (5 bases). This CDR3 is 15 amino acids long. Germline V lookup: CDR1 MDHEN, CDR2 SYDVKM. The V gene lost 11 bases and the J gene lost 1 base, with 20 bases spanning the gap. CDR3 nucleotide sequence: TGTGCCCATGCGGCGGGGGGGACGGGGAACACTGAAGCTTTCTTT. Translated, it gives CAHAAGGTGNTEAFF.

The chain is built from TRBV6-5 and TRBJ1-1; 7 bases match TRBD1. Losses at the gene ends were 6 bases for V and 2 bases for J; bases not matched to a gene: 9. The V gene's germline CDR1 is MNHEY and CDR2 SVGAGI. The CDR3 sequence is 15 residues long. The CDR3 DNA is TGTGCCAGCAGAACCCCCCGGGACAGAAACACTGAAGCTTTCTTT. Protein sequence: CASRTPRDRNTEAFF.

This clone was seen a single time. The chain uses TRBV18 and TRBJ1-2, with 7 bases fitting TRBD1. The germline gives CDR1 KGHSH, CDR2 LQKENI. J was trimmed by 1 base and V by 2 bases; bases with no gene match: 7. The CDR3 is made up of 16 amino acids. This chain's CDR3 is CASSPTDRVINYGYTF. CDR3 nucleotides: TGTGCCAGCTCACCAACCGACAGGGTTATTAACTATGGCTACACCTTC. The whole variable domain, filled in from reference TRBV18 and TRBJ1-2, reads NAGVMQNPRHLVRRRGQEARLRCSPMKGHSHVYWYRQLPEEGLKFMVYLQKENIIDESGMPKERFSAEFPKEGPSILRIQQVVRGDSAAYFCASSPTDRVINYGYTFGSGTRLTVV.

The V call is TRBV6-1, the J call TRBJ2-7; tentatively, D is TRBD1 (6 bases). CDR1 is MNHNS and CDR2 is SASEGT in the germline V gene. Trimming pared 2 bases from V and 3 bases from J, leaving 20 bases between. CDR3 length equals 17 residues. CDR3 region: CASSEKSGFMTGYEQYF. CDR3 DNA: TGTGCCAGCAGTGAAAAATCGGGTTTTATGACAGGCTACGAGCAGTACTTC.

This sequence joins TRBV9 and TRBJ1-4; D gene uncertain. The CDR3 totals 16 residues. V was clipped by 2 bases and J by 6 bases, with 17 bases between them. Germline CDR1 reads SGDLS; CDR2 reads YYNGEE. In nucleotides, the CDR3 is TGTGCCAGCAGCGTTACTACCGGGCCAGGACATGAAAAACTGTTTTTT. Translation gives CASSVTTGPGHEKLFF. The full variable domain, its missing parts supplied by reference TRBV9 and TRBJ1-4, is DSGVTQTPKHLITATGQRVTLRCSPRSGDLSVYWYQQSLDQGLQFLIQYYNGEERAKGNILERFSAQQFPDLHSELNLSSLELGDSALYFCASSVTTGPGHEKLFFGSGTQLSVL.